The sequence of this T cell receptor (beta chain) was determined in a study of blood T cell repertoires in COVID-19. The wider study: T cells, B-cell-depleted T cells, or PBMCs supplied cDNA or gDNA.

CDR3 length: 14 amino acids. Germline V gene sequence: CDR1 SGHDT, CDR2 YYEEEE. With V trimmed by 6 bases and J by 3 bases, 8 bases remained unmatched. Original data processing: Reference gene primer amplification gave nucleated cell count estimates. Assay: immunoSEQ multiplex PCR; the TCRdb copy retains only in-frame clones and omits some. V and J calls plus clone size are reproduced from that table; the DNA served to infer D and trimming. The sample has about 210,000 clones, about 91% seen once; the top ten hold approximately 2.5%. Participants reported their clinical history, and cohort assignment relied on those reports.

The sequencing input was PBMCs or T cells enriched from blood (not recorded which). The chain couples TRBV5-6 to TRBJ1-2; the match to TRBD1 covers 7 bases. The receptor was isolated from a woman aged 35 to 49 with acute COVID-19. The CDR3 region has the DNA TGTGCCAGCATCAACAAGGGGGCGGACTATGGCTACACCTTC. Amino acid sequence: CASINKGADYGYTF.